This T cell receptor (beta chain) stems from a study of cytomegalovirus exposure and HLA in healthy donors. Study background: Ancestry clustering placed 70% to 90% of 300 to 400 genotyped donors in the Caucasian-associated cluster. General study findings and limits: In a later analysis, TCR association rates varied by HLA locus: DRB1 most, HLA-C fewest. The number of N-insertions in an Asian-associated ancestry cluster was reportedly below the 666-donor mean in a later analysis. There were several of the most significant clusters that appeared linked to common viral pathogens in a later analysis.

The PCR was carried out with 60 Vbeta primers and 13 Jbeta primers. Here immunoSEQ multiplex PCR was the method, and the copy in TCRdb shows in-frame clones only, minus some. The sample contains 90,000 to 120,000 clones, under 80% of which appear only once. Trimming took 4 bases from V and 3 from J; bases not matched to a gene: 2. The CDR3 has 13 residues. CDR1 is LNHDA, CDR2 SQIVND, per germline (reference sequence). About this clone: Its antigen remains unidentified.

This chain uses TRBV19 with TRBJ1-2; TRBD1 agrees at 7 bases. The specimen was PBMCs. This receptor was taken from a woman between 40 and 55 years old in good health and CMV-seropositive. The CDR3 region has the DNA TGTGCCAGTAGTACCGGACAGGACTATGGCTACACCTTC. This encodes CASSTGQDYGYTF.